This TCR beta chain was identified in a study of vaccination effects on CD4 cells after COVID-19. The CDR3 sequence is 12 residues long. The germline V gene encodes CDR1 SGHDN and CDR2 FVKESK. Trimming left V 4 bases short and J 11 bases short, with 15 bases between. Generated by immunoSEQ multiplex PCR, the TCRdb table keeps only in-frame clones and is missing some. The repertoire holds approximately 15,000 clones, nearly 75% seen once, with less than 25% in the top ten. In its sample, this clone was seen a few times. Its antigen is as yet unknown. Prior to sequencing, the ViraFEST assay stimulated PBMC with viral peptide pools, which expanded the antigen-specific CD4+ T cells. Investigators separated out CD4+ T cells once more than nine days of culture had passed. The individual was infected with SARS-CoV-2 between March and December 2020, as confirmed by PCR. All participants had two doses of either the BNT162b2 or mRNA-1273 vaccine.

The clonotype was recovered from a human donor who had a prior SARS-CoV-2 infection. This specimen consisted of CD4+ T cells from PBMCs cultured with SARS-CoV-2 spike peptides, obtained after COVID-19 vaccination. The V gene is TRBV14, the J gene TRBJ2-7, with D hard to call. As DNA, the CDR3 is TGTGCCAGCAGCCCCAAAGGTTCTAGGAAGTACTTC. Translation gives CASSPKGSRKYF.